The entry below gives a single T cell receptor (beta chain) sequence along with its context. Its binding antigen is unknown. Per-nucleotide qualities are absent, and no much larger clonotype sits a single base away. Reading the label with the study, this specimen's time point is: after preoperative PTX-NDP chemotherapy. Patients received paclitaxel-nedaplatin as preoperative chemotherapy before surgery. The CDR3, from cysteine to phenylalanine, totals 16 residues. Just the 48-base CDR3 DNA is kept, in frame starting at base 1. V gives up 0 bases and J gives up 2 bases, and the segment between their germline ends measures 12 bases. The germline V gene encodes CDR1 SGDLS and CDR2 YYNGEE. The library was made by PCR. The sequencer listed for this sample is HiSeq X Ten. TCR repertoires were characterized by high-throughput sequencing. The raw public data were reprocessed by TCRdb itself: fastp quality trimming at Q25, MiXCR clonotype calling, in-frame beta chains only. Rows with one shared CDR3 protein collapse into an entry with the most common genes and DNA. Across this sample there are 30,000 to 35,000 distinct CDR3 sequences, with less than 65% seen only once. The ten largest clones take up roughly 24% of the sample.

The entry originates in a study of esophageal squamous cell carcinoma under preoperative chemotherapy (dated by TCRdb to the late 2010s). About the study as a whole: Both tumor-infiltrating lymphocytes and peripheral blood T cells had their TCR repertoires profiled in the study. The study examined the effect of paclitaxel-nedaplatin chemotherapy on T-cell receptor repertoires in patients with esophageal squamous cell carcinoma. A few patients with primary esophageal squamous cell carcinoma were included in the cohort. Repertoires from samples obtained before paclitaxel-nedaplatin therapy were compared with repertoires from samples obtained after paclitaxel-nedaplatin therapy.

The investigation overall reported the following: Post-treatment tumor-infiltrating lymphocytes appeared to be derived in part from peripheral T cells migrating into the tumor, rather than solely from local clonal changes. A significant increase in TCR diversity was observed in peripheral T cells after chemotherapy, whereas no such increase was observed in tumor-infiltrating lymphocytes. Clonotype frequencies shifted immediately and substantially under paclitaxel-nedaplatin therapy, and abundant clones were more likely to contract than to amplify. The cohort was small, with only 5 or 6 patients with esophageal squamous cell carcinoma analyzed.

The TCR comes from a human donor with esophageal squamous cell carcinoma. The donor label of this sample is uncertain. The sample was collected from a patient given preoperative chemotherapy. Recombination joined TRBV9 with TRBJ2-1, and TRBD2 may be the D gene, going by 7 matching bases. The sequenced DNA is TGTGCCAGCAGCGTAGAGGGGGGGTTGGCCTACAATGAGCAGTTCTTC. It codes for CASSVEGGLAYNEQFF.